These T cell receptor beta chains were read from a single sample in a study of blood T cell repertoires in COVID-19. The table came from immunoSEQ multiplex PCR; TCRdb's copy has only in-frame clones and leaves some out. Of approximately 260,000 clones in the sample, roughly 83% were seen once. The specimen sequenced was peripheral blood. All receptors derive from an elderly woman with acute or convalescent COVID-19. Each CDR3 is given with its conserved first and last residue. Each record gives: V gene, J gene, clone size, D gene, CDR3 DNA, CDR3 protein. The D gene is left open where the match is weak. Rows may omit the clone size; those that give it use once, few, many or a size class.

V: TRBV7-9; J: TRBJ2-7; size: -; D: -; DNA: TGTGCCAGCAGCTTACCAGGAGGCGAGCAGTACTTC; CDR3: CASSLPGGEQYF
V: TRBV19; J: TRBJ1-2; size: -; D: TRBD1; DNA: TGTGCCAGTAGTACCTATTCGGGACAGGGAGAAGATGGCTACACCTTC; CDR3: CASSTYSGQGEDGYTF
V: TRBV19; J: TRBJ1-2; size: few; D: TRBD1; DNA: TGTGCCAGCAATTGGGGGACAGGGGGCGGAGTATATGGCTACACCTTC; CDR3: CASNWGTGGGVYGYTF
V: TRBV5-1; J: TRBJ2-5; size: -; D: TRBD2; DNA: TGCGCCAGCAGGTCCTACGGGGGGTACCAAGAGACCCAGTACTTC; CDR3: CASRSYGGYQETQYF
V: TRBV19; J: TRBJ2-6; size: -; D: TRBD1; DNA: TGTGCCAGTAATTCGAGGACAGGGGGGTTTGGGGCCAACGTCCTGACTTTC; CDR3: CASNSRTGGFGANVLTF
V: TRBV11-2; J: TRBJ1-1; size: -; D: -; DNA: TGTGCCAGCAGCTTAGTCCGTCGGGTGGACACTGAAGCTTTCTTT; CDR3: CASSLVRRVDTEAFF
V: TRBV19; J: TRBJ1-2; size: -; D: -; DNA: TGTGCCAGTAGTACTAAGAGTTACTATGGCTACACCTTC; CDR3: CASSTKSYYGYTF
V: TRBV6-5; J: TRBJ1-6; size: -; D: -; DNA: TGTGCCACCCAGAGGGCCCAATATAATTCACCCCTCCACTTT; CDR3: CATQRAQYNSPLHF
V: TRBV24-1; J: TRBJ2-1; size: -; D: TRBD2; DNA: TGTGCCACCAGCGGACTAGCCTACAATGAGCAGTTCTTC; CDR3: CATSGLAYNEQFF
V: TRBV3-1/TRBV3-2; J: TRBJ2-7; size: -; D: -; DNA: TGTGCCAGCAGCCCGATGGGGGGGCGATCCTACGAGCAGTACTTC; CDR3: CASSPMGGRSYEQYF
V: TRBV10-3; J: TRBJ2-4; size: -; D: TRBD2; DNA: TGTGCCATCAGTGATAGCGGGGGGCCGCTAGGGGCCAAAAACATTCAGTACTTC; CDR3: CAISDSGGPLGAKNIQYF
V: TRBV6-6; J: TRBJ1-1; size: -; D: -; DNA: TGTGCCAGCAGTTACGGCGGGGGATTGAACACTGAAGCTTTCTTT; CDR3: CASSYGGGLNTEAFF
V: TRBV5-4; J: TRBJ2-2; size: few; D: TRBD2; DNA: TGTGCCAGCAGTTGGACTAGCGGAATAACCGGGGAGCTGTTTTTT; CDR3: CASSWTSGITGELFF
V: TRBV6-5; J: TRBJ1-4; size: -; D: TRBD1; DNA: TGTGCCAGCAGCGATCCGGGACAGGGATTTGAAAAACTGTTTTTT; CDR3: CASSDPGQGFEKLFF
V: TRBV18; J: TRBJ2-1; size: -; D: TRBD1; DNA: TGTGCCAGCTCACCGCCCCGGGACAGGGGGAGGAATGAGCAGTTCTTC; CDR3: CASSPPRDRGRNEQFF
V: TRBV28; J: TRBJ2-7; size: once; D: -; DNA: TGTGCCAGCAGTTTGAGGCAACCCTACGAGCAGTACTTC; CDR3: CASSLRQPYEQYF
V: TRBV5-1; J: TRBJ1-2; size: -; D: -; DNA: TGCGCCAGCAGCCCCGGACGGGGTCCCCAATATGGCTACACCTTC; CDR3: CASSPGRGPQYGYTF
V: TRBV6-6; J: TRBJ2-5; size: -; D: -; DNA: TGTGCCAGCAGCCCAGGGAGGGAGACCCAGTACTTC; CDR3: CASSPGRETQYF
V: TRBV3-1/TRBV3-2; J: TRBJ1-2; size: -; D: -; DNA: TGTGCCAGCAGCCAAGATCTAGTCTATAACTATGGCTACACCTTC; CDR3: CASSQDLVYNYGYTF
V: TRBV23-1; J: TRBJ1-4; size: many; D: -; DNA: TGCGCCAGCAGTCAGAGACAGGAAACTAATGAAAAACTGTTTTTT; CDR3: CASSQRQETNEKLFF
V: TRBV3-1/TRBV3-2; J: TRBJ1-5; size: -; D: TRBD1; DNA: TGTGCCAGCAGCCTGGGGGCCGACAGGGGCAATCAGCCCCAGCATTTT; CDR3: CASSLGADRGNQPQHF
V: TRBV6-4; J: TRBJ2-5; size: once; D: -; DNA: TGTGCCAGCAGATTGCGGGAAGAGACCCAGTACTTC; CDR3: CASRLREETQYF
V: TRBV6-1; J: TRBJ2-7; size: once; D: -; DNA: TGTGCCAGCAGTGAAGCGCGAGGGTCGGGGGAGCAGTACTTC; CDR3: CASSEARGSGEQYF
V: TRBV7-8; J: TRBJ1-5; size: -; D: -; DNA: TGTGCCAGCAGCTTAGCTCCTCGGACAGTCAATCAGCCCCAGCATTTT; CDR3: CASSLAPRTVNQPQHF
V: TRBV6-5; J: TRBJ2-2; size: -; D: TRBD2; DNA: TGTGCCAGCAGGCCTGGCGGGAGGAACACCGGGGAGCTGTTTTTT; CDR3: CASRPGGRNTGELFF
V: TRBV5-1; J: TRBJ2-2; size: -; D: -; DNA: TGCGCCAGCAGTCCCACCGTCCGGGCAGGGCCGAGCACCGGGGAGCTGTTTTTT; CDR3: CASSPTVRAGPSTGELFF
V: TRBV18; J: TRBJ2-7; size: -; D: -; DNA: TGTGCCAGCTCACCGGCGGGTGTCCACGAGCAGTACTTC; CDR3: CASSPAGVHEQYF
V: TRBV30; J: TRBJ1-1; size: -; D: -; DNA: TGTGCCTGGAGCCTTTCAGTGAACACTGAAGCTTTCTTT; CDR3: CAWSLSVNTEAFF
V: TRBV29-1; J: TRBJ2-1; size: -; D: TRBD1; DNA: TGCAGCGTTGCGAGGACAGGGGGGTACAATGAGCAGTTCTTC; CDR3: CSVARTGGYNEQFF
V: TRBV5-1; J: TRBJ2-7; size: -; D: TRBD2; DNA: TGCGCCAGCAGCTTGACTAGCGGGGGTTACGAGCAGTACTTC; CDR3: CASSLTSGGYEQYF
V: TRBV5-4; J: TRBJ2-1; size: -; D: TRBD2; DNA: TGTGCCAGCAGCTTGGGACTAGCGGGGGGGAGCAATGAGCAGTTCTTC; CDR3: CASSLGLAGGSNEQFF
V: TRBV5-4; J: TRBJ2-2; size: few; D: TRBD1; DNA: TGTGCCAGCAGCCTGAACAGGGGGCCGAACACCGGGGAGCTGTTTTTT; CDR3: CASSLNRGPNTGELFF
V: TRBV7-2; J: TRBJ2-1; size: -; D: -; DNA: TGTGCCAGCAGGTCTCCGGGACTCGGACGGGATGAGCAGTTCTTC; CDR3: CASRSPGLGRDEQFF
V: TRBV6-5; J: TRBJ1-4; size: -; D: TRBD1; DNA: TGTGCCAGCAGTTGGGACAGGAATGAAAAACTGTTTTTT; CDR3: CASSWDRNEKLFF
V: TRBV6-5; J: TRBJ1-3; size: -; D: -; DNA: TGTGCCAGCAGTTCCCGCGGACTGTCTGGAAACACCATATATTTT; CDR3: CASSSRGLSGNTIYF
V: TRBV6-5; J: TRBJ2-1; size: -; D: -; DNA: TGTGCCAGCAGCAGACCAGGGGTCGGGGCACTTGAGCAGTTCTTC; CDR3: CASSRPGVGALEQFF
V: TRBV3-1/TRBV3-2; J: TRBJ1-1; size: -; D: -; DNA: TGTGCCAGCAGCCAAGATCTGGCAGTCCCCACTGAAGCTTTCTTT; CDR3: CASSQDLAVPTEAFF
V: TRBV5-4; J: TRBJ2-1; size: -; D: -; DNA: TGTGCCAGCAGCTTGGGACAGCGAAACAATGAGCAGTTCTTC; CDR3: CASSLGQRNNEQFF
V: TRBV5-5; J: TRBJ1-1; size: -; D: TRBD1; DNA: TGTGCCAGCAGCTTGGTTACAGGGGGGAGCACTGAAGCTTTCTTT; CDR3: CASSLVTGGSTEAFF
V: TRBV27; J: TRBJ2-7; size: once; D: -; DNA: TGTGCCAGCAGGAATAGTGGGGGGGCCAGAGACGAGCAGTACTTC; CDR3: CASRNSGGARDEQYF
V: TRBV6-5; J: TRBJ2-1; size: few; D: -; DNA: TGTGCCAGCAGTTACTCGTTCCCGGGCAATGAGCAGTTCTTC; CDR3: CASSYSFPGNEQFF
V: TRBV7-9; J: TRBJ2-1; size: once; D: -; DNA: TGTGCCAGCAGCTTAGACCGGGGGAGCTCCTACAATGAGCAGTTCTTC; CDR3: CASSLDRGSSYNEQFF
V: TRBV6-5; J: TRBJ1-2; size: -; D: TRBD1; DNA: TGTGCCACCGGACAGGCGTGGGACTATGGCTACACCTTC; CDR3: CATGQAWDYGYTF
V: TRBV11-3; J: TRBJ2-1; size: -; D: TRBD2; DNA: TGTGCCAGCAGCTTAGCGGGGGGCTACAATGAGCAGTTCTTC; CDR3: CASSLAGGYNEQFF
V: TRBV2; J: TRBJ2-1; size: -; D: TRBD1; DNA: TGTGCCAGCAGTGGCGACAGGGGGGCCTACAATGAGCAGTTCTTC; CDR3: CASSGDRGAYNEQFF
V: TRBV14; J: TRBJ1-1; size: -; D: -; DNA: TGTGCCAGCAGCTTGGTAGTGGGGGCTGTTACTGAAGCTTTCTTT; CDR3: CASSLVVGAVTEAFF
V: TRBV6-2/TRBV6-3; J: TRBJ1-4; size: few; D: TRBD1; DNA: TGTGCCAGCAGCCCCTTGGACAGGGTCGATGAAAAACTGTTTTTT; CDR3: CASSPLDRVDEKLFF
V: TRBV7-3; J: TRBJ2-3; size: -; D: TRBD2; DNA: TGTGCCAGCAGCAGGGGACTAGGGACGTTTGAGACGCAGTATTTT; CDR3: CASSRGLGTFETQYF
V: TRBV7-9; J: TRBJ1-6; size: -; D: -; DNA: TGTGCCAGCAGCTCGATCACGGGTGGACCCCTCCACTTT; CDR3: CASSSITGGPLHF
V: TRBV2; J: TRBJ1-4; size: -; D: -; DNA: TGTGCCAGCAGGGGGACTGAGGGTGAAAAACTGTTTTTT; CDR3: CASRGTEGEKLFF
V: TRBV27; J: TRBJ1-5; size: -; D: -; DNA: TGTGCCAGCAGACGTACGGGGGATCAGCCCCAGCATTTT; CDR3: CASRRTGDQPQHF
V: TRBV23-1; J: TRBJ1-6; size: -; D: TRBD1; DNA: TGCGCCAGCAGTCAATACGATCCGGGACAGAATTCACCCCTCCACTTT; CDR3: CASSQYDPGQNSPLHF
V: TRBV5-1; J: TRBJ1-4; size: -; D: TRBD1; DNA: TGCGCCAGCAGCCGGGACAGGGTAGGAAAAACTGTTTTT; CDR3: CASSRDRVGKTVF